The clone carrying this T cell receptor beta chain turned up a few times. Antigen unknown. TCRdb passed the 5' RACE reads through MiXCR, listing each CDR3 protein once. This sample has 350,000 to 400,000 distinct CDR3 sequences, with about 9% found just once. These data belong to a study of identical twins. Study-level points and caveats: Model-predicted out-of-frame TCR alpha sharing fell below observed values in monozygotic twins. Low generation-probability sequences were in excess among twin-shared out-of-frame alpha sequences.

Sequencing used naive T cells sorted from blood. This receptor was identified in a woman in her 50s in good health.

For the CDR3, the DNA is TGTGCCAGTAGTATAGGCCCAAATAGCAATCAGCCCCAGCATTTT. Amino acids: CASSIGPNSNQPQHF. The chain uses TRBV19 and TRBJ1-5; unclear D gene. The CDR3 is 15 amino acids. The V end was cut by 1 base, the J end by 0 bases, with 7 bases between. Germline V gene sequence: CDR1 LNHDA, CDR2 SQIVND (reference sequence).